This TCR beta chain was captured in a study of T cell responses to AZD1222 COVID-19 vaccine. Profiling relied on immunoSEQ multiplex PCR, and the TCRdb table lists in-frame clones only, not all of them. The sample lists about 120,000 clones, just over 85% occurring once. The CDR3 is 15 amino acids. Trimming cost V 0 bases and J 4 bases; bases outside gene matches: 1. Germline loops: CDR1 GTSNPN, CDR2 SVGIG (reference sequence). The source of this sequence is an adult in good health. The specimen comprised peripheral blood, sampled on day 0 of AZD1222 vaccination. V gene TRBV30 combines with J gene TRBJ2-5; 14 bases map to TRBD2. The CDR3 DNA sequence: TGTGCCTGGAGTGTAGGACTAGCGGGAGGAGAGACCCAGTACTTC. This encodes CAWSVGLAGGETQYF. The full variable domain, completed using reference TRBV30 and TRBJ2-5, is SQTIHQWPATLVQPVGSPLSLECTVEGTSNPNLYWYRQAAGRGLQLLFYSVGIGQISSEVPQNLSASRPQDRQFILSSKKLLLSDSGFYLCAWSVGLAGGETQYFGPGTRLLVL.